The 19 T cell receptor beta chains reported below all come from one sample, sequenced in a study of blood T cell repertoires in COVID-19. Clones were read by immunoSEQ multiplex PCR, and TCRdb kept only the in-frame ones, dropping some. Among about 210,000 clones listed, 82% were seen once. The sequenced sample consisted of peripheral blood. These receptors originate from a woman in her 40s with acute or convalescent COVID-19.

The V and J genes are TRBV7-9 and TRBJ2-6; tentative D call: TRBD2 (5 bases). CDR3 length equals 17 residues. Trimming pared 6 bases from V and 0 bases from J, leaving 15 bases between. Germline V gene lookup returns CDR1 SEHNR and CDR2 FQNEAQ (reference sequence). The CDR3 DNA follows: TGTGCCAGCAGGTCAGGAGGCCCTATCTCTGGGGCCAACGTCCTGACTTTC. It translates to CASRSGGPISGANVLTF.

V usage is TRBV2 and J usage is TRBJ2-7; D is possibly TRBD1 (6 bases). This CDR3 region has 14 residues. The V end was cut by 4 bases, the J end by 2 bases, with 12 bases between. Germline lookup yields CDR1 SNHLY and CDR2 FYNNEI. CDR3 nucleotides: TGTGCCAGCAGTGTGGACAGAGGGGCCTACGAGCAGTACTTC. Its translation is CASSVDRGAYEQYF.

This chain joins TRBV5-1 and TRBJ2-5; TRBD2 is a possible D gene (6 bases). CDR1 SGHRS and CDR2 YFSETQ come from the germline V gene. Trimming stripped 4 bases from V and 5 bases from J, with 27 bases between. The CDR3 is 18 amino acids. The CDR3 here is CASSQAFSGLSEGETQYF. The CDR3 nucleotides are TGCGCCAGCAGCCAAGCCTTCTCTGGACTATCGGAGGGGGAGACCCAGTACTTC.

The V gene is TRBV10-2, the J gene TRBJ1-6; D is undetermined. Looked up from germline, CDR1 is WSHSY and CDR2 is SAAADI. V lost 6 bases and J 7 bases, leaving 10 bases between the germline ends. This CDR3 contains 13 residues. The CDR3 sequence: CASSNLQNSPLHF. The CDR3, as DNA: TGCGCCAGCAGCAATCTACAGAATTCACCCCTCCACTTT.

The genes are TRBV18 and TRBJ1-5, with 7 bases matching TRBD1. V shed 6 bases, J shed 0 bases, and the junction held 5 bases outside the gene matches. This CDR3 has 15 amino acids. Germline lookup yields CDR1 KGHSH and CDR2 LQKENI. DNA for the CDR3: TGTGCCAGCTCGCAAGGACAGGTTAGCAATCAGCCCCAGCATTTT. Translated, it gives CASSQGQVSNQPQHF.

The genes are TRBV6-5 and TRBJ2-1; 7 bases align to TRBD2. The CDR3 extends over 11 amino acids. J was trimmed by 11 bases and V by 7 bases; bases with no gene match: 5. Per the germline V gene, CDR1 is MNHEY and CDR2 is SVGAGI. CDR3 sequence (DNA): TGTGCCAGCACGGAGCGGGATCAGCAGTTCTTC. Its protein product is CASTERDQQFF.

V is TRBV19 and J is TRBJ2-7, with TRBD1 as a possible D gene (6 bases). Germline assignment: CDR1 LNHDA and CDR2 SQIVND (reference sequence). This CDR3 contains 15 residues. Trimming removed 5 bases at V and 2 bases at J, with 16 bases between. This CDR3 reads CASSSTGMPPYEQYF. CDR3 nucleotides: TGTGCCAGTAGTTCAACAGGGATGCCACCCTACGAGCAGTACTTC.

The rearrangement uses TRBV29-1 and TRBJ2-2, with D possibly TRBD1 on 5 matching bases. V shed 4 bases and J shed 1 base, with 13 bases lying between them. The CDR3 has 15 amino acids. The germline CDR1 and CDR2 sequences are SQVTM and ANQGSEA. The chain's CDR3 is CSVVTGHMNTGELFF. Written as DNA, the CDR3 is TGCAGCGTTGTGACCGGACACATGAACACCGGGGAGCTGTTTTTT.

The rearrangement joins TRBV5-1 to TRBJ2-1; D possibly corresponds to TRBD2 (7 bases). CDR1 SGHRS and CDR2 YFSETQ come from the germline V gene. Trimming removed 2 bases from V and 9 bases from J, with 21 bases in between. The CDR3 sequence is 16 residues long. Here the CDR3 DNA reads TGCGCCAGCAGCTTTCGTACAAGGCCGGGGGGCAGTGAGCAGTTCTTC. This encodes CASSFRTRPGGSEQFF.

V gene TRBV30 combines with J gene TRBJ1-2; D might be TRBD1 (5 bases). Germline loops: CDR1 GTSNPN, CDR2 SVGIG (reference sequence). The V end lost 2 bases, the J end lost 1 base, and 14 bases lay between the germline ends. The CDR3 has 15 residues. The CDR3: CAWSLGGRVNYGYTF. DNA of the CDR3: TGTGCCTGGAGTTTGGGAGGCAGGGTTAACTATGGCTACACCTTC.

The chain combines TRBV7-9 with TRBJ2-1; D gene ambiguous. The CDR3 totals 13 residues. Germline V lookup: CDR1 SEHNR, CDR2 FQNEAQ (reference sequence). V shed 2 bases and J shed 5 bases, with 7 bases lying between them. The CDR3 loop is CASSLIRDNEQFF. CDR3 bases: TGTGCCAGCAGCTTAATCCGGGACAATGAGCAGTTCTTC.

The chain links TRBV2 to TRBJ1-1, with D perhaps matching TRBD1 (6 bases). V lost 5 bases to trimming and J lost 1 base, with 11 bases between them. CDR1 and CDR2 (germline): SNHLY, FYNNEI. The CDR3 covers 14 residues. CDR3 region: CASSYDRPNTEAFF. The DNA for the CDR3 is TGTGCCAGCAGTTACGACAGGCCGAACACTGAAGCTTTCTTT.

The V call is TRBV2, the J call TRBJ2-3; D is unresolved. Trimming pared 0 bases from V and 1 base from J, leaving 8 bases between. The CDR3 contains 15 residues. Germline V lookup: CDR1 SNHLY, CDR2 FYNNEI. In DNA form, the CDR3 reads TGTGCCAGCAGTGAAGCGCGATCTCGCACAGATACGCAGTATTTT. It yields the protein CASSEARSRTDTQYF. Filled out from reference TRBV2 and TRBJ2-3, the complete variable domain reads EPEVTQTPSHQVTQMGQEVILRCVPISNHLYFYWYRQILGQKVEFLVSFYNNEISEKSEIFDDQFSVERPDGSNFTLKIRSTKLEDSAMYFCASSEARSRTDTQYFGPGTRLTVL.

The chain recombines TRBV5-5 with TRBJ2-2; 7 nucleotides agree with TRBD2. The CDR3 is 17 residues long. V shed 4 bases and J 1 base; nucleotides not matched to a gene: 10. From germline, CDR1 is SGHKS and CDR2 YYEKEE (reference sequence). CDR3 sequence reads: CASSPRFVAGNTGELFF. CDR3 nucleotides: TGTGCCAGCAGCCCTCGATTCGTAGCGGGGAACACCGGGGAGCTGTTTTTT.

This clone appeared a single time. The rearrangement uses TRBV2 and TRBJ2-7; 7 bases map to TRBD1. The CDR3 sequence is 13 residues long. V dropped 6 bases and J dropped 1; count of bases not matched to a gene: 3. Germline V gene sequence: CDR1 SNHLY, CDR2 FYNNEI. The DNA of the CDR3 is TGTGCCAGCAGCGAGGACAGGTCCTACGAGCAGTACTTC. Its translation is CASSEDRSYEQYF.

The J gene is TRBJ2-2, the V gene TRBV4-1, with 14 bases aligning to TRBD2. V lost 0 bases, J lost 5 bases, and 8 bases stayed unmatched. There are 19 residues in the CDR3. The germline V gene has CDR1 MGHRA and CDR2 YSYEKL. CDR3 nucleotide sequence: TGCGCCAGCAGCCAAGATCTTTTCGGACTAGCGGGAGGTACCGGGGAGCTGTTTTTT. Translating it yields CASSQDLFGLAGGTGELFF.

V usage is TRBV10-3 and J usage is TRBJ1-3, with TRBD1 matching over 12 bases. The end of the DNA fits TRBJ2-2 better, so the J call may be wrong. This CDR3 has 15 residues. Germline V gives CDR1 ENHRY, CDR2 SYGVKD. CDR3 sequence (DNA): TGTGCCATCATGGGGACAGGGGGCAACACCGGGGAGCTGTTTTTT. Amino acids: CAIMGTGGNTGELFF.

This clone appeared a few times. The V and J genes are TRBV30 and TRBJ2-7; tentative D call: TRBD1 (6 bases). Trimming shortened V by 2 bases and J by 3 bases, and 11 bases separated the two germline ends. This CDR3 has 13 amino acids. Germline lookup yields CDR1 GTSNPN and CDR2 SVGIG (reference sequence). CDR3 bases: TGTGCCTGGAGTAGGGACACGAGCTACGAGCAGTACTTC. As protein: CAWSRDTSYEQYF.

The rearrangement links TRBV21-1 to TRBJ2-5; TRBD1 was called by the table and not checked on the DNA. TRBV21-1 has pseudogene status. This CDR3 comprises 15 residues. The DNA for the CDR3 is TGTGCCAGCAGCAAGGGACAGGCTCACCAAGAGACCCAGTACTTC. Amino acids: CASSKGQAHQETQYF.